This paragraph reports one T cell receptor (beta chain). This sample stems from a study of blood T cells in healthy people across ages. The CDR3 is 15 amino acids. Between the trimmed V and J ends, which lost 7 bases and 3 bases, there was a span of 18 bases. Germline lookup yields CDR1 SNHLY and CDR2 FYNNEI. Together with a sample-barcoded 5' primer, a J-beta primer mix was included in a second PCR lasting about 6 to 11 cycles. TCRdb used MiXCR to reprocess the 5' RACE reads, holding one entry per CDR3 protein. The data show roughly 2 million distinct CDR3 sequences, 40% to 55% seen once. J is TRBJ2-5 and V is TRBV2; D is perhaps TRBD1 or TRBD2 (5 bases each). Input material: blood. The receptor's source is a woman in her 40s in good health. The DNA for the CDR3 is TGTGCCAGCACAGCCGGGCTAGGGGAGAAAGAGACCCAGTACTTC. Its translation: CASTAGLGEKETQYF.